A selection of T cell receptor beta chains follows, all from one sample in a study of regulatory dendritic cells for organ transplantation. Method: immunoSEQ multiplex PCR; TCRdb's copy keeps in-frame clones and lacks some. The table shows about 11,000 clones, with roughly four fifths occurring only once. No cognate antigen is known for these TCRs. The sample comprised memory CD4+ T cells from blood cultured with regulatory dendritic cells. These receptors were collected from a human donor in good health. CDR3s include the opening cysteine and the closing phenylalanine or tryptophan. Fields, in order: clone size, J gene, D gene, V gene, CDR3 protein, CDR3 DNA. The D gene is left open where the match is weak. Not all rows give a size; the values are once, few, many and, for expanded clones, a class.

clone size: -; J gene: TRBJ1-2; D gene: -; V gene: TRBV6-6; CDR3 protein: CASSPRDNWGYTF; CDR3 DNA: TGTGCCAGCAGTCCCCGGGATAATTGGGGCTACACCTTC
clone size: once; J gene: TRBJ1-2; D gene: TRBD1; V gene: TRBV6-1; CDR3 protein: CASSVTGEEGYTF; CDR3 DNA: TGTGCCAGCAGTGTAACAGGGGAGGAAGGCTACACCTTC
clone size: -; J gene: TRBJ2-5; D gene: TRBD2; V gene: TRBV9; CDR3 protein: CASSPPGGPETQYF; CDR3 DNA: TGTGCCAGCAGCCCCCCGGGGGGGCCGGAGACCCAGTACTTC
clone size: -; J gene: TRBJ2-1; D gene: TRBD2; V gene: TRBV5-4; CDR3 protein: CASSLPGGNEQFF; CDR3 DNA: TGTGCCAGCAGCTTACCGGGGGGCAATGAGCAGTTCTTC
clone size: few; J gene: TRBJ1-1; D gene: TRBD1; V gene: TRBV5-5; CDR3 protein: CASRTGANTEAFF; CDR3 DNA: TGTGCCAGCCGGACAGGGGCTAACACTGAAGCTTTCTTT
clone size: once; J gene: TRBJ1-1; D gene: -; V gene: TRBV11-2; CDR3 protein: CASSLVAGSMNTEAFF; CDR3 DNA: TGTGCCAGCAGCTTAGTGGCTGGTTCCATGAACACTGAAGCTTTCTTT
clone size: -; J gene: TRBJ1-6; D gene: -; V gene: TRBV7-2; CDR3 protein: CASSLAGGGNSPLHF; CDR3 DNA: TGTGCCAGCAGCTTAGCGGGGGGTGGGAATTCACCCCTCCACTTT
clone size: once; J gene: TRBJ2-7; D gene: TRBD2; V gene: TRBV7-7; CDR3 protein: CASSLERGNEQYF; CDR3 DNA: TGTGCTAGCAGCTTAGAGCGGGGTAACGAGCAGTACTTC
clone size: -; J gene: TRBJ2-2; D gene: TRBD2; V gene: TRBV5-1; CDR3 protein: CASSPGGATTNTGELFF; CDR3 DNA: TGCGCCAGCAGCCCCGGGGGGGCTACCACGAACACCGGGGAGCTGTTTTTT
clone size: -; J gene: TRBJ2-5; D gene: TRBD1; V gene: TRBV15; CDR3 protein: CATSRARQGGFGETQYF; CDR3 DNA: TGTGCCACCAGCAGAGCGAGACAGGGGGGATTTGGGGAGACCCAGTACTTC
clone size: once; J gene: TRBJ1-1; D gene: TRBD1; V gene: TRBV19; CDR3 protein: CASSRDRFMNTEAFF; CDR3 DNA: TGTGCCAGTAGTCGGGACAGGTTCATGAACACTGAAGCTTTCTTT
clone size: once; J gene: TRBJ2-3; D gene: -; V gene: TRBV5-1; CDR3 protein: CATTPTAGSTDTQYF; CDR3 DNA: TGCGCCACTACACCGACCGCGGGGAGCACAGATACGCAGTATTTT
clone size: -; J gene: TRBJ2-4; D gene: TRBD2; V gene: TRBV19; CDR3 protein: CASSPQHGGGAKNIQYF; CDR3 DNA: TGTGCCAGTAGTCCCCAGCACGGGGGGGGCGCCAAAAACATTCAGTACTTC
clone size: -; J gene: TRBJ2-6; D gene: -; V gene: TRBV11-2; CDR3 protein: CASSFIQVSGANVLTF; CDR3 DNA: TGTGCCAGCAGCTTCATACAGGTCTCTGGGGCCAACGTCCTGACTTTC
clone size: -; J gene: TRBJ1-2; D gene: TRBD1; V gene: TRBV7-2; CDR3 protein: CASTQQGVGYGYTF; CDR3 DNA: TGTGCCAGCACCCAACAGGGGGTTGGGTATGGCTACACCTTC
clone size: -; J gene: TRBJ2-4; D gene: TRBD2; V gene: TRBV11-2; CDR3 protein: CASSPGSRGGKNIQYF; CDR3 DNA: TGTGCCAGCAGCCCGGGATCGCGGGGGGGCAAAAACATTCAGTACTTC
clone size: -; J gene: TRBJ2-1; D gene: TRBD1; V gene: TRBV7-2; CDR3 protein: CASSTTPPGQGANEQFF; CDR3 DNA: TGTGCCAGCAGCACGACACCTCCGGGACAGGGGGCGAATGAGCAGTTCTTC
clone size: -; J gene: TRBJ2-3; D gene: TRBD2; V gene: TRBV27; CDR3 protein: CASSFMAGGPIRTDTQYF; CDR3 DNA: TGTGCCAGCAGTTTTATGGCGGGGGGGCCAATTCGCACAGATACGCAGTATTTT
clone size: large; J gene: TRBJ2-7; D gene: -; V gene: TRBV7-2; CDR3 protein: CASSLSQRLSYEQYF; CDR3 DNA: TGTGCCAGCAGCTTATCTCAACGGTTGAGCTACGAGCAGTACTTC
clone size: -; J gene: TRBJ2-7; D gene: TRBD2; V gene: TRBV6-6; CDR3 protein: CASSVTGTRGYEQYF; CDR3 DNA: TGTGCCAGCAGCGTTACCGGGACTAGGGGATACGAGCAGTACTTC
clone size: -; J gene: TRBJ2-7; D gene: TRBD1; V gene: TRBV6-5; CDR3 protein: CASSYSGTGPYEQYF; CDR3 DNA: TGTGCCAGCAGTTACTCGGGGACAGGGCCCTACGAGCAGTACTTC
clone size: -; J gene: TRBJ2-5; D gene: -; V gene: TRBV5-8; CDR3 protein: CASSGPQGLQETQYF; CDR3 DNA: TGTGCCAGCAGCGGCCCCCAGGGACTCCAAGAGACCCAGTACTTC
clone size: -; J gene: TRBJ1-1; D gene: TRBD1; V gene: TRBV14; CDR3 protein: CASTRQGSYTEAFF; CDR3 DNA: TGTGCCAGCACCCGACAGGGATCCTACACTGAAGCTTTCTTT
clone size: few; J gene: TRBJ1-6; D gene: -; V gene: TRBV5-1; CDR3 protein: CASSRSAGGDNSPLHF; CDR3 DNA: TGCGCCAGCAGCCGCTCTGCGGGGGGCGACAATTCACCCCTCCACTTT
clone size: few; J gene: TRBJ2-7; D gene: TRBD2; V gene: TRBV5-4; CDR3 protein: CASRGTSGGNYEQYF; CDR3 DNA: TGTGCCAGCAGGGGGACTAGCGGGGGGAACTACGAGCAGTACTTC
clone size: -; J gene: TRBJ2-2; D gene: TRBD1; V gene: TRBV4-1; CDR3 protein: CASSRTGTGGIAGELFF; CDR3 DNA: TGCGCCAGCAGCCGAACGGGAACAGGGGGGATCGCCGGGGAGCTGTTTTTT
clone size: -; J gene: TRBJ1-2; D gene: -; V gene: TRBV15; CDR3 protein: CATSRGGIGIYGYTF; CDR3 DNA: TGTGCCACCAGCAGAGGGGGTATCGGGATCTATGGCTACACCTTC
clone size: -; J gene: TRBJ2-5; D gene: -; V gene: TRBV10-3; CDR3 protein: CAISESAGLQETQYF; CDR3 DNA: TGTGCCATCAGTGAGTCGGCGGGGCTACAAGAGACCCAGTACTTC
clone size: -; J gene: TRBJ1-5; D gene: TRBD1; V gene: TRBV25-1; CDR3 protein: CASSGRDRDSWKPQHF; CDR3 DNA: TGTGCCAGCAGTGGCCGGGACAGGGACTCTTGGAAGCCCCAGCATTTT
clone size: -; J gene: TRBJ2-3; D gene: -; V gene: TRBV4-2; CDR3 protein: CASSRGMNTQYF; CDR3 DNA: TGTGCCAGCAGCCGAGGAATGAATACGCAGTATTTT
clone size: -; J gene: TRBJ2-5; D gene: -; V gene: TRBV7-9; CDR3 protein: CASSLDLGQIQETQYF; CDR3 DNA: TGTGCCAGCAGCTTAGACCTAGGACAGATACAAGAGACCCAGTACTTC
clone size: -; J gene: TRBJ2-1; D gene: TRBD2; V gene: TRBV7-2; CDR3 protein: CASSLSSGGAWNEQFF; CDR3 DNA: TGTGCCAGCAGCCTAAGTAGCGGGGGGGCTTGGAATGAGCAGTTCTTC
clone size: -; J gene: TRBJ1-3; D gene: -; V gene: TRBV10-3; CDR3 protein: CAISETSGTHTIYF; CDR3 DNA: TGTGCCATCAGTGAGACCTCAGGGACTCACACCATATATTTT
clone size: -; J gene: TRBJ1-6; D gene: -; V gene: TRBV28; CDR3 protein: CASSPGAVNSPLHF; CDR3 DNA: TGTGCCAGCAGTCCAGGGGCAGTTAATTCACCCCTCCACTTT
clone size: -; J gene: TRBJ1-1; D gene: -; V gene: TRBV10-3; CDR3 protein: CAISEGEGATEAFF; CDR3 DNA: TGTGCCATCAGTGAAGGGGAAGGGGCCACTGAAGCTTTCTTT
clone size: -; J gene: TRBJ2-3; D gene: -; V gene: TRBV5-4; CDR3 protein: CASSFRGTDTQYF; CDR3 DNA: TGTGCCAGCAGCTTTCGGGGCACAGATACGCAGTATTTT
clone size: -; J gene: TRBJ1-4; D gene: -; V gene: TRBV5-1; CDR3 protein: CASGLQGRNEKLFF; CDR3 DNA: TGCGCCAGCGGGTTACAGGGCCGGAATGAAAAACTGTTTTTT
clone size: -; J gene: TRBJ1-5; D gene: TRBD1; V gene: TRBV7-2; CDR3 protein: CASSLVPGGQGQPQHF; CDR3 DNA: TGTGCCAGCAGCTTAGTCCCAGGGGGGCAAGGTCAGCCCCAGCATTTT
clone size: -; J gene: TRBJ2-5; D gene: TRBD1; V gene: TRBV5-4; CDR3 protein: CASSTGTVQETQYF; CDR3 DNA: TGTGCCAGCAGCACGGGGACAGTCCAAGAGACCCAGTACTTC
clone size: -; J gene: TRBJ2-5; D gene: -; V gene: TRBV11-2; CDR3 protein: CASSSQETQYF; CDR3 DNA: TGTGCCAGCAGCTCGCAAGAGACCCAGTACTTC
clone size: few; J gene: TRBJ2-3; D gene: TRBD2; V gene: TRBV7-2; CDR3 protein: CASSRQTSGGWNTQYF; CDR3 DNA: TGTGCCAGCAGCCGCCAGACTAGCGGGGGGTGGAATACGCAGTATTTT
clone size: -; J gene: TRBJ2-2; D gene: TRBD1; V gene: TRBV5-1; CDR3 protein: CASSSRGSNTGELFF; CDR3 DNA: TGCGCCAGCAGTTCCAGGGGGTCGAACACCGGGGAGCTGTTTTTT